The TCR beta chain described here comes from a study of beta chain features in type 1 diabetes (dated 2018 in TCRdb). In terms of the full investigation: Mean age, gender distribution, total cell number and subset yield did not differ between patients and healthy donors. Across all samples, 107,917,701 sorted cells were examined, and cell number per subset correlated strongly with RNA yield. In the study, TCRB repertoires of sorted circulating CD4+ T cell subsets from recently diagnosed type 1 diabetes patients were compared with those of matched healthy donors. Naive and central memory subsets were obtained from all 30 or so donors, but regulatory and stem cell-like memory subsets were isolated from only 8 patients and about 8 healthy donors. Study-wide findings and limitations: Sequencing cDNA rather than genomic DNA could over-represent highly expressing activated cells, although activation and CD3 levels did not differ between groups. Shorter templates might be favored by PCR, yet because patient and control samples were amplified and corrected together, any such skew would affect both groups equally. Naive, central memory and regulatory TCRB repertoires appeared more similar among patients than among healthy donors. Only small numbers of individuals were included in the HLA sub-analyses, which left unresolved whether HLA type had any influence on TCRB rearrangement. At VDJ recombination sites, patients with type 1 diabetes made fewer insertions and deleted more nucleotides, a pattern implying thymic rearrangement abnormalities. A moderate but significant shortening of TCRB CDR3 length was observed in type 1 diabetes patients in all four CD4+ subsets.

Comments on this clone: Its antigen remains undetermined. Base qualities are not at hand, and no much larger clone is one base apart.

The High Capacity cDNA Reverse Transcription Kit was used to reverse transcribe all of the isolated RNA, meaning that expressed TCRB transcripts were what got sequenced. Naive, central memory and regulatory T cell samples underwent deep immunoSEQ sequencing, averaging about 3.3 million total reads per sample. Sorted cells were lysed in RLT buffer and RNA was extracted with DNase-treated RNeasy Micro or Mini kits, depending on cell number. Each cell subset was processed on its own to prevent cross-contamination, while patient and healthy donor samples were processed together. Using the immunoSEQ multiplex PCR, TCRB sequences were amplified from cDNA into 87-bp fragments spanning the CDR3 region. Sequencing of the amplicons was performed on the Illumina HiSeq platform. Per the original workflow: PCR bias was corrected computationally using synthetic template baselines, and reads within Hamming distance 2 were collapsed, with unmergeable singletons discarded. Reads were aligned to IMGT to assign V, D and J genes, CDR3 length, and insertions or deletions at six rearrangement sites. Within each subset, clonotype counts were normalized to sorted cell number, and only after that were true diversity and Gini coefficients computed with the tcR R package. The overlap coefficient, calculated on TCRB nucleotide sequences, was used to quantify repertoire sharing. Out-of-frame TCRB sequences from naive cells were analyzed as a proxy for the pre-selection repertoire. TCRdb's version of the immuneACCESS table is confined to in-frame rearrangements and falls short of the full clone set. An unresolved V gene accounts for under half of the shortfall where checked; the remainder is of unknown origin. V, J and clone size reflect that table, while D and trimming were determined from the DNA. The sample table holds 640,000 or so clones, of which 13% were seen once. The biggest ten clones account for 0.022% of the sample.

Each donor gave one peripheral blood draw, about 110 mL on average, collected into heparinised tubes. A BD FACSAria II and a panel including CD45RO, CCR7, CD25, CD127, CD95 and CD27 were used to sort naive, central memory, regulatory and stem cell-like memory CD4+ T cells. Purity was above 98% for every sorted population. PBMCs were isolated right away by Lymphoprep density gradient centrifugation and were stained directly, without culture. To minimize batch effects, samples were stained and sorted in pairs, one healthy donor with one patient per experiment. The junction shows trimming of 5 bases on V and 6 bases on J, and the gene matches do not reach 13 bases of it. CDR3 length: 14 amino acids, cysteine to phenylalanine. Only the CDR3 DNA is retained, 42 bases long and in frame from the first base. CDR1 SQVTM and CDR2 ANQGSEA were looked up in the germline V gene.

The V and J genes are TRBV29-1 and TRBJ2-7, and TRBD1 matches 7 of the central bases. The source is a man between 18 and 35 years old with type 1 diabetes. Sample: naive CD4+ T cells from blood. In light of the paper, this sample's cell subset or site label describes: true naive CD4+ T cells. The CDR3 protein is CSVYTGTVSTEQYF. In nucleotide form, the sequence is TGCAGCGTTTACACCGGGACAGTCTCTACCGAGCAGTACTTC.